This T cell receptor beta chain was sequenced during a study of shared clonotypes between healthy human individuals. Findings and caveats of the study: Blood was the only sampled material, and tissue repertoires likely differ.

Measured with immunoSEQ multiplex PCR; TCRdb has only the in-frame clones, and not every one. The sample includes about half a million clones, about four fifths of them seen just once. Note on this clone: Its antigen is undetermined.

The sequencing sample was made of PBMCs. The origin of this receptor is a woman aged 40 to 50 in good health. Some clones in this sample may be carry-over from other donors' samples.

The DNA for the CDR3 is TGCGCCAGCAGCGCCGATGTTGGACAGAATTACGAGCAGTACTTC. This encodes CASSADVGQNYEQYF. The V and J genes are TRBV5-1 and TRBJ2-7; D may be TRBD1 (6 bases). The germline gives CDR1 SGHRS, CDR2 YFSETQ. Trimming removed 4 bases at V and 4 bases at J, with 18 bases between. The CDR3 contains 15 residues.